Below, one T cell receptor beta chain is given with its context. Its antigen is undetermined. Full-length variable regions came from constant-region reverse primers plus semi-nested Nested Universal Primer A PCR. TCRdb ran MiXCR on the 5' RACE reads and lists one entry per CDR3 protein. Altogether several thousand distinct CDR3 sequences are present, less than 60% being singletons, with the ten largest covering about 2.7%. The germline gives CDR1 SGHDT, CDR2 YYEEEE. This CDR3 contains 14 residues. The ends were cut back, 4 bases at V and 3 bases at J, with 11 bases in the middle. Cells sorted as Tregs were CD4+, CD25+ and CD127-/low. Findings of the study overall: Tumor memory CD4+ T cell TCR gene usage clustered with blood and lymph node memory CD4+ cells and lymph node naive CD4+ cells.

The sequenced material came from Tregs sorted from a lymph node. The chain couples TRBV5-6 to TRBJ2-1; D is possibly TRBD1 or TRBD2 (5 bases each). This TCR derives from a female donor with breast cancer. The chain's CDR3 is CASSLGTNYNEQFF. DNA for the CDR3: TGTGCCAGCAGCCTAGGGACCAACTACAATGAGCAGTTCTTC.